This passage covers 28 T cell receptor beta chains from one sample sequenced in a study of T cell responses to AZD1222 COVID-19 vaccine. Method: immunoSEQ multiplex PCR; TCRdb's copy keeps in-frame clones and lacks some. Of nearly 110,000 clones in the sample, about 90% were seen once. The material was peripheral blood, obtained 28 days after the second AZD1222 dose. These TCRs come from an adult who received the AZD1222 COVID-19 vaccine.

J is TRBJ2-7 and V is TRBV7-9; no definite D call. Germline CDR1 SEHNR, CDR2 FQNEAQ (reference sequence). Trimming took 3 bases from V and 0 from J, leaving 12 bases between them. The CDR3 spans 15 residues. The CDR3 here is CASSFSSASSYEQYF. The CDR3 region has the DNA TGTGCCAGCAGCTTCTCTTCGGCTAGCTCCTACGAGCAGTACTTC.

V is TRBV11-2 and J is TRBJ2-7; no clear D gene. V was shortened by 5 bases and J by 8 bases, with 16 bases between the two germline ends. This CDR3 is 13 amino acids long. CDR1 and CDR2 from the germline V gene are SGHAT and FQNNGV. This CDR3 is CASSPTNPGQQYF. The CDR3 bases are TGTGCCAGCAGCCCCACAAACCCCGGGCAGCAGTACTTC.

The CDR3 spells CASSLSPGDYGYTF. As DNA, the CDR3 is TGTGCCAGCAGCTTATCACCGGGGGATTATGGCTACACCTTC. The chain joins TRBV7-4 to TRBJ1-2; D is perhaps TRBD1 (5 bases). CDR3 size: 14 residues. Trimming took 2 bases from V and 5 from J, leaving 12 bases between them. From germline, CDR1 is SGHVT and CDR2 SQSDAQ. The whole variable domain, remainder taken from reference TRBV7-4 and TRBJ1-2, is GAGVSQSPRYKVAKRGRDVALRCDSISGHVTLYWYRQTLGQGSEVLTYSQSDAQRDKSGRPSGRFSAERPERSVSTLKIQRTEQGDSAVYLCASSLSPGDYGYTFGSGTRLTVV.

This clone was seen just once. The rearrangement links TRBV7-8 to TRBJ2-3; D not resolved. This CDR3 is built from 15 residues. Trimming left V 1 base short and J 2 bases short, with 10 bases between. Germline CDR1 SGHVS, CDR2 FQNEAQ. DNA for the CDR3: TGTGCCAGCAGCTTAGGGGTTGCGGTCACAGATACGCAGTATTTT. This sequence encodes CASSLGVAVTDTQYF.

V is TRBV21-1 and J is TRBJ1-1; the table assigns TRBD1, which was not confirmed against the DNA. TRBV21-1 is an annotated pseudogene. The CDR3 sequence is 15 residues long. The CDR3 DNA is TGTGCCAGCAGCGCCTGGGGACAGGGCGGCACTGAAGCTTTCTTT. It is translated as CASSAWGQGGTEAFF.

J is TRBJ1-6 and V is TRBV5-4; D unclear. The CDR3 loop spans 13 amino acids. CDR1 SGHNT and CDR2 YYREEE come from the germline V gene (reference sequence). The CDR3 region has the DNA TGTGCTTCAGCCGGGGATACGGATTCACCCCTCCACTTT. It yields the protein CASAGDTDSPLHF.

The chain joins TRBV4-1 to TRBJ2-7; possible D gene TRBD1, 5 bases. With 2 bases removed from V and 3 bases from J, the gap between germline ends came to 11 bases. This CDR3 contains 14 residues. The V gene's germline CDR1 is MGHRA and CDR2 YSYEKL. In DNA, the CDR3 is TGCGCCAGCAGCCAACCTGACACAGGCTACGAGCAGTACTTC. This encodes CASSQPDTGYEQYF.

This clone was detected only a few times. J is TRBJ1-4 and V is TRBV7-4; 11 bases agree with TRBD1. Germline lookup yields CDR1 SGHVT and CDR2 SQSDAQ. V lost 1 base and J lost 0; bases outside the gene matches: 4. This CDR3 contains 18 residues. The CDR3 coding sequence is TGTGCCAGCAGCTTAGAAACGGGACAGGGGGCAACTAATGAAAAACTGTTTTTT. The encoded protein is CASSLETGQGATNEKLFF.

The DNA for the CDR3 is TGTGCCACCAGTGATTCCGCTGGGGGGGGCGATGGGGCCAACGTCCTGACTTTC. This translates into CATSDSAGGGDGANVLTF. The chain links TRBV24-1 to TRBJ2-6; maybe TRBD2 (7 bases). The V end was cut by 2 bases, the J end by 3 bases, with 16 bases between. Germline V gives CDR1 KGHDR, CDR2 SFDVKD. The CDR3 is made up of 18 amino acids.

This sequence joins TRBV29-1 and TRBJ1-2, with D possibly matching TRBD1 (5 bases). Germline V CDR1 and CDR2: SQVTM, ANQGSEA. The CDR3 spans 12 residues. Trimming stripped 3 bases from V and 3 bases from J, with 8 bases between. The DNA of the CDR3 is TGCAGCGTTGACGGCAGGGACTATGGCTACACCTTC. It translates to CSVDGRDYGYTF.

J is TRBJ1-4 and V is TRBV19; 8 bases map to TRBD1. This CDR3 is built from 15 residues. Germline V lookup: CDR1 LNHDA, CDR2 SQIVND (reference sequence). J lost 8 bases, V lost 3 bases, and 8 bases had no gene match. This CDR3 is CASSILDREKEKLFF. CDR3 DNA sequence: TGTGCCAGTAGTATTCTGGACAGGGAAAAGGAAAAACTGTTTTTT.

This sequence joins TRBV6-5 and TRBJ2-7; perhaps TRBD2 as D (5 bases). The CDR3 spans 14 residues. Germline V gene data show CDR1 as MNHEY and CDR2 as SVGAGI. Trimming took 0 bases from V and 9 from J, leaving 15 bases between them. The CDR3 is CASSYSGDRKGQYF. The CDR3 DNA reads TGTGCCAGCAGTTACTCCGGGGATCGGAAGGGGCAGTACTTC.

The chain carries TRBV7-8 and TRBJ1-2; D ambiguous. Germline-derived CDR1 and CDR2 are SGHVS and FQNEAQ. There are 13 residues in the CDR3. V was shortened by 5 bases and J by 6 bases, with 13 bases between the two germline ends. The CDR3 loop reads CASSRTEDHGYTF. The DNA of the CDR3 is TGTGCCAGCAGCCGCACAGAGGATCATGGCTACACCTTC.

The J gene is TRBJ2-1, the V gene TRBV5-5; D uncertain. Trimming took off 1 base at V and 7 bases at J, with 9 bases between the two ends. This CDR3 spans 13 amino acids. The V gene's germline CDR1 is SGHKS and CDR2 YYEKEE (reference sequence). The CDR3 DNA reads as TGTGCCAGCAGCTTGAGGGCCGTAAATGAGCAGTTCTTC. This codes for CASSLRAVNEQFF.

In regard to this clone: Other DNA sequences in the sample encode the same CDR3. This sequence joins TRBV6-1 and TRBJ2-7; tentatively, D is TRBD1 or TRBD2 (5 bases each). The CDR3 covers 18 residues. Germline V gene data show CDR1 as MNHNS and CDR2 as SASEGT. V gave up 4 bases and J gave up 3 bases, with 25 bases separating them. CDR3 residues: CASSVRPIPGQQNYEQYF. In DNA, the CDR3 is TGTGCCAGCAGTGTCAGACCGATTCCGGGGCAGCAAAACTACGAGCAGTACTTC.

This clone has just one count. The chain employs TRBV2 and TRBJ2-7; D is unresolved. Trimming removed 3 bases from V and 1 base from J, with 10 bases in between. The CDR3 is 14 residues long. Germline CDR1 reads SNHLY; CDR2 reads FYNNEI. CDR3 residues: CASSDEYESYEQYF. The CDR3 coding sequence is TGTGCCAGCAGTGACGAATATGAGTCCTACGAGCAGTACTTC.

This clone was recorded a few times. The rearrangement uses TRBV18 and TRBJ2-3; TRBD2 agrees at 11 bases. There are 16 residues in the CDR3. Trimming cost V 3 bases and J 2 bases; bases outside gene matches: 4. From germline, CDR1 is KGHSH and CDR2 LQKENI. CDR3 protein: CASSPWTSGFTDTQYF. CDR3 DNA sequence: TGTGCCAGCTCACCCTGGACTAGCGGGTTCACAGATACGCAGTATTTT. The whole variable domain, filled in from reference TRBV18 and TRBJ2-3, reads NAGVMQNPRHLVRRRGQEARLRCSPMKGHSHVYWYRQLPEEGLKFMVYLQKENIIDESGMPKERFSAEFPKEGPSILRIQQVVRGDSAAYFCASSPWTSGFTDTQYFGPGTRLTVL.

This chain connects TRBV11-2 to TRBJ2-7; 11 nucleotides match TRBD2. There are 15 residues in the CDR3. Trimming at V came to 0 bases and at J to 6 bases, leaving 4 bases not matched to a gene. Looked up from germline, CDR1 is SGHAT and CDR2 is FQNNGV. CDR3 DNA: TGTGCCAGCAGCTTAGATCCCCTAGCGGGGGGCGAGCAGTACTTC. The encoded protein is CASSLDPLAGGEQYF.

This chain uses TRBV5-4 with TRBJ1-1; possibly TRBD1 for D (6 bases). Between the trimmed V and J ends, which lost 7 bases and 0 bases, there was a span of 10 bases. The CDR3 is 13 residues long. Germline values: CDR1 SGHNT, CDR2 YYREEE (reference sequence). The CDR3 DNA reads TGTGCCAGCCGCGGACAGCTGAACACTGAAGCTTTCTTT. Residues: CASRGQLNTEAFF.

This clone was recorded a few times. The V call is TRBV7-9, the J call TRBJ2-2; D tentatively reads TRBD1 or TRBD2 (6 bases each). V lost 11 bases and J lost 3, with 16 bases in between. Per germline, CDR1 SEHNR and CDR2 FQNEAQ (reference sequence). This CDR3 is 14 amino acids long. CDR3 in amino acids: CACPWGADTGELFF. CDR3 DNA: TGTGCCTGTCCGTGGGGGGCGGACACCGGGGAGCTGTTTTTT. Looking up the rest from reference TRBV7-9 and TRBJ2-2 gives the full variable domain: DTGVSQNPRHKITKRGQNVTFRCDPISEHNRLYWYRQTLGQGPEFLTYFQNEAQLEKSRLLSDRFSAERPKGSFSTLEIQRTEQGDSAMYLCACPWGADTGELFFGEGSRLTVL.

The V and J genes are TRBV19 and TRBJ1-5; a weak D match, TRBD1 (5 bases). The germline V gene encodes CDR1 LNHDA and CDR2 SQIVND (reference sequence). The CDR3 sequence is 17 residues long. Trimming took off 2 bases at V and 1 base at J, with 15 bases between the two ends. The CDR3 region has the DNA TGTGCCAGTAGTATATCCCTTGGACAACGAAGCAATCAGCCCCAGCATTTT. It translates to CASSISLGQRSNQPQHF.

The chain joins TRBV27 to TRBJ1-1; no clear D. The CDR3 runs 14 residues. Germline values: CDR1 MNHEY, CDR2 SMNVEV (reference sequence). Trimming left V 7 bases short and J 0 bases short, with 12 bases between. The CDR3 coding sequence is TGTGCCAGCACCCGGTCCTACATGAACACTGAAGCTTTCTTT. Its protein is CASTRSYMNTEAFF.

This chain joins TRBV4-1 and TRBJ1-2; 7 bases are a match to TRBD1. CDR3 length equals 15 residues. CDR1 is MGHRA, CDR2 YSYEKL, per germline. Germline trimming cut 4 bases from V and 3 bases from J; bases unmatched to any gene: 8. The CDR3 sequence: CASSLSRGSDYGYTF. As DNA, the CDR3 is TGCGCCAGCAGCCTTTCCAGGGGGTCCGACTATGGCTACACCTTC.

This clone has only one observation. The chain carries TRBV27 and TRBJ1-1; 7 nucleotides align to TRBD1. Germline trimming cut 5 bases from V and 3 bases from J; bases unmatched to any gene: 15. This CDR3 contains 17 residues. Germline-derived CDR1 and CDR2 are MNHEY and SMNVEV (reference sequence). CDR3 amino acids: CASSLARGRGYDTEAFF. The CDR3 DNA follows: TGTGCCAGCAGTCTCGCCCGGGGCAGGGGGTATGACACTGAAGCTTTCTTT.

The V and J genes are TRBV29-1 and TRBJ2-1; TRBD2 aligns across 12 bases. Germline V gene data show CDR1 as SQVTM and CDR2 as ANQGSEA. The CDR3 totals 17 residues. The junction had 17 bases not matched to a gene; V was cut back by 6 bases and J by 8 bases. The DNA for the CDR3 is TGCAGCGTCTTAAGTTGCCTAGCGGGGGGGCTTCGCGATGAGCAGTTCTTC. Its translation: CSVLSCLAGGLRDEQFF.

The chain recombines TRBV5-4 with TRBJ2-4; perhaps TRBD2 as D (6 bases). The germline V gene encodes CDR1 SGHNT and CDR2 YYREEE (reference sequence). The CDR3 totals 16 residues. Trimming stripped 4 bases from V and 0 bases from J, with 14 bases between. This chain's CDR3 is CASSPDGGLAKNIQYF. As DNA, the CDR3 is TGTGCCAGCAGCCCGGACGGGGGACTAGCCAAAAACATTCAGTACTTC.

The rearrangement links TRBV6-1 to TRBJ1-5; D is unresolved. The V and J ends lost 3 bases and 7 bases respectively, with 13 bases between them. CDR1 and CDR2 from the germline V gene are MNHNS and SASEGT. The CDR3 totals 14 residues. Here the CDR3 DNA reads TGTGCCAGCAGTGACCGGACGGAGGGCCAGCCCCAGCATTTT. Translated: CASSDRTEGQPQHF.

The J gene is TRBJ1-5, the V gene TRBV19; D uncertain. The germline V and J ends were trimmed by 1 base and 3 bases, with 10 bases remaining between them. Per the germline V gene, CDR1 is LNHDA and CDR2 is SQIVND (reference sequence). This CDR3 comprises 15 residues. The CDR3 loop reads CASSIGGSYNQPQHF. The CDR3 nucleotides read TGTGCCAGTAGTATAGGAGGCAGCTACAATCAGCCCCAGCATTTT. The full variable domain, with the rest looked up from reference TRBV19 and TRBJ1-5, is DGGITQSPKYLFRKEGQNVTLSCEQNLNHDAMYWYRQDPGQGLRLIYYSQIVNDFQKGDIAEGYSVSREKKESFPLTVTSAQKNPTAFYLCASSIGGSYNQPQHFGDGTRLSIL.